The 2 T cell receptor beta chains in this list originate from one sample, sequenced in a study of OX40 agonist ivuxolimab in advanced cancers. Only in-frame clones appear in the TCRdb table, and some are missing; sequencing was by immunoSEQ multiplex PCR. The data show tens of thousands of clones, with 75% to 90% seen just once and 8% to 13% held by the top ten. The starting material was CD4+ or CD8+ T cells sorted from blood, obtained in a trial of the OX40 agonist ivuxolimab. The receptors were gathered from an adult with an advanced solid tumor such as melanoma, head and neck, liver or kidney cancer.

The rearrangement links TRBV6-5 to TRBJ1-5, with a weak D call TRBD1 (6 bases). Germline CDR1 is MNHEY and CDR2 is SVGAGI. V was clipped by 5 bases and J by 7 bases, with 15 bases between them. CDR3 size: 14 residues. The CDR3 nucleotides are TGTGCCAGCAGTGGCCGGGGGGCAGAACAGCCCCAGCATTTT. This gives the protein CASSGRGAEQPQHF.

The chain links TRBV19 to TRBJ1-3; D is unclear. The CDR3 length is 12 residues. V lost 8 bases and J lost 2, with 7 bases in between. Germline V gene data show CDR1 as LNHDA and CDR2 as SQIVND (reference sequence). This chain's CDR3 is CASSNTGNTIYF. The CDR3 region has the DNA TGTGCCAGTTCGAATACTGGAAACACCATATATTTT.